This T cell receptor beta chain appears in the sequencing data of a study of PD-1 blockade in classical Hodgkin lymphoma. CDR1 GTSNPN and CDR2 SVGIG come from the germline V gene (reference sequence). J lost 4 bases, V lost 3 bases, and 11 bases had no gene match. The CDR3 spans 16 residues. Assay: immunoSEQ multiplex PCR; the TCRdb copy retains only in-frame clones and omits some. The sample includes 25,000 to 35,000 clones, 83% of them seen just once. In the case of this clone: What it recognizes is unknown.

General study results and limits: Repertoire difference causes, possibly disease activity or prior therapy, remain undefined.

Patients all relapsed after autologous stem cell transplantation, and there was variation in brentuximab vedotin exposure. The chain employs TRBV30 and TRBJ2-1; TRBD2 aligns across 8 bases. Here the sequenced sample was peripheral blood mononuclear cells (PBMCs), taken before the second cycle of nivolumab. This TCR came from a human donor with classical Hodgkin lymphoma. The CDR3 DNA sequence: TGTGCCTGGAGCACCGGGGGGGCGGGAGGATACAATGAGCAGTTCTTC. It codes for CAWSTGGAGGYNEQFF.